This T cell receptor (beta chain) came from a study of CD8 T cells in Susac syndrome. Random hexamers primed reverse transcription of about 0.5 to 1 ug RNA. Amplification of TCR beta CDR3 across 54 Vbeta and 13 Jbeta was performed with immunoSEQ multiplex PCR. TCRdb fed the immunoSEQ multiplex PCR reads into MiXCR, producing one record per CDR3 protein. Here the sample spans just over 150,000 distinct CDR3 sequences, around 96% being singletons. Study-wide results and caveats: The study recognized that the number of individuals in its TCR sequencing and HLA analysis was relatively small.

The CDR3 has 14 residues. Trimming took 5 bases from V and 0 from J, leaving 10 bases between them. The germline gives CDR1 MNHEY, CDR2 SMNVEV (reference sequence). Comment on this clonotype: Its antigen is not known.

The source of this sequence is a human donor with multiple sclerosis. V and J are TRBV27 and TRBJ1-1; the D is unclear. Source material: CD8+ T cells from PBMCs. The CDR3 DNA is TGTGCCAGCAGTGTGGACGGCATGAACACTGAAGCTTTCTTT. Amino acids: CASSVDGMNTEAFF.